This T cell receptor (beta chain) was identified in a study of T cells after yellow fever vaccination. Study conclusions and caveats: Just a small share of clonotypes turned up in the CD4 compartment as well as the CD8 compartment. Bulk-population clonotypes that are abundant could appear as contaminants in FACS-sorted repertoires.

Concerning this clonotype: Its antigen is not known.

By 5'RACE template switching, TCR cDNA was produced, with a universal primer site and UMIs added in the process. TCRdb reanalysed the 5' RACE reads using MiXCR and keeps one entry per CDR3 protein. Here the sample spans hundreds of thousands of distinct CDR3 sequences, roughly 14% being singletons. The germline V gene has CDR1 SGHTA and CDR2 FQGNSA. There are 15 residues in the CDR3. V trimming: 0 bases; J trimming: 6 bases; junction bases outside the gene matches: 5. This material consisted of PBMCs, taken on the day of the yellow fever booster vaccination. The TCR sequence derives from a man aged 30-40 years who received the YFV17D yellow fever vaccine. The genes are TRBV7-2 and TRBJ1-2, with TRBD1 matching over 9 bases. The CDR3: CASSLAYRGQDGYTF. DNA of the CDR3: TGTGCCAGCAGCTTAGCCTACAGGGGGCAAGATGGCTACACCTTC.